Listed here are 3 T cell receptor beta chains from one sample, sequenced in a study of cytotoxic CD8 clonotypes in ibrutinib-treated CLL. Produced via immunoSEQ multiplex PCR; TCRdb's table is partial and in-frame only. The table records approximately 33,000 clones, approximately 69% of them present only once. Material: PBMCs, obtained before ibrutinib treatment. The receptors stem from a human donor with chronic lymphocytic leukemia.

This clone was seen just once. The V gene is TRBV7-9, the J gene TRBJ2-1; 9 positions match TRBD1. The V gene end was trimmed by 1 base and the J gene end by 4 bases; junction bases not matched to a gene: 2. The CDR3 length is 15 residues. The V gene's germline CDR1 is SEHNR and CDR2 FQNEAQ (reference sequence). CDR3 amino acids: CASSLEQGAYNEQFF. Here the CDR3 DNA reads TGTGCCAGCAGCTTAGAACAGGGGGCATACAATGAGCAGTTCTTC. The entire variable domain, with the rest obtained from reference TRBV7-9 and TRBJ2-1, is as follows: DTGVSQNPRHKITKRGQNVTFRCDPISEHNRLYWYRQTLGQGPEFLTYFQNEAQLEKSRLLSDRFSAERPKGSFSTLEIQRTEQGDSAMYLCASSLEQGAYNEQFFGPGTRLTVL.

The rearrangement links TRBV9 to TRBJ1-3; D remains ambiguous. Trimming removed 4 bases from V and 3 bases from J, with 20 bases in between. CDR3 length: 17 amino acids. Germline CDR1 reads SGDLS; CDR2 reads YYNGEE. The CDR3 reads CASSSTEAAFNGNTIYF. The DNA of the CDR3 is TGTGCCAGCAGCTCAACCGAAGCGGCATTCAATGGAAACACCATATATTTT.

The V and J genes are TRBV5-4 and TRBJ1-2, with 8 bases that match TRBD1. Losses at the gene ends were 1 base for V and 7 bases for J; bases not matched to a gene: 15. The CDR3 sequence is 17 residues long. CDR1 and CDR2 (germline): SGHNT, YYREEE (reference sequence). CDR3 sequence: CASSLRFAGGVNGGYTF. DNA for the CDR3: TGTGCCAGCAGCTTGCGGTTCGCAGGGGGCGTCAATGGTGGCTACACCTTC. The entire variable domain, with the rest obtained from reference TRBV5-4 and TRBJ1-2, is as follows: ETGVTQSPTHLIKTRGQQVTLRCSSQSGHNTVSWYQQALGQGPQFIFQYYREEENGRGNFPPRFSGLQFPNYSSELNVNALELDDSALYLCASSLRFAGGVNGGYTFGSGTRLTVV.